A single sample gave rise to the 14 T cell receptor beta chains below, sequenced in a study of metastatic and nonmetastatic thyroid tumors. Thyroid surgery took place with no prior treatment in any patient. MiXCR re-clonotyped the PCR reads for TCRdb. The sample has 18,000 or so clones, roughly 26% seen once; the top ten hold approximately 13%. The sequenced material came from tumor tissue. Receptor source: a female donor with papillary thyroid cancer or a benign thyroid nodule (not recorded which). Some clones in this sample may be carry-over from other donors' samples.

This clone occurred once. This chain joins TRBV3-1 and TRBJ1-1; 8 nucleotides agree with TRBD1. Per the germline V gene, CDR1 is LGHDT and CDR2 is YNNKEL (reference sequence). The CDR3 is made up of 14 amino acids. The J segment lost 4 bases and the V segment lost 5 bases, leaving 6 bases of the junction unmatched. The CDR3 spells CASSAGGRGTEAFF. The CDR3 DNA sequence: TGTGCCAGCAGCGCAGGGGGCCGCGGCACTGAAGCTTTCTTT. The whole variable domain, filled in from reference TRBV3-1 and TRBJ1-1, reads DTAVSQTPKYLVTQMGNDKSIKCEQNLGHDTMYWYKQDSKKFLKIMFSYNNKELIINETVPNRFSPKSPDKAHLNLHINSLELGDSAVYFCASSAGGRGTEAFFGQGTRLTVV.

This clone was seen more than once but under ten times. This rearrangement joins TRBV27 to TRBJ1-6; D unclear. Germline V gene data show CDR1 as MNHEY and CDR2 as SMNVEV (reference sequence). The CDR3 runs 14 residues. Trimming shortened V by 3 bases and J by 6 bases, and 9 bases separated the two germline ends. The CDR3 loop reads CASSFGGSNSPLHF. The CDR3 nucleotides read TGTGCCAGCAGTTTTGGTGGCAGTAATTCACCCCTCCACTTT.

This clone was observed at least ten times. The chain couples TRBV10-3 to TRBJ2-7; no clear D. The V gene lost 0 bases and the J gene lost 0 bases, with 6 bases spanning the gap. The CDR3 spans 14 residues. Germline V gene data show CDR1 as ENHRY and CDR2 as SYGVKD. CDR3 bases: TGTGCCATCAGTGAGTCACCACGCTCCTACGAGCAGTACTTC. Encoded protein: CAISESPRSYEQYF.

The chain has TRBV28 and TRBJ2-1; D might be TRBD1 or TRBD2, each matching 5 bases. This CDR3 contains 15 residues. Trimming took off 4 bases at V and 5 bases at J, with 15 bases between the two ends. The V gene's germline CDR1 is MDHEN and CDR2 SYDVKM. CDR3 in amino acids: CASSSPGTLNNEQFF. In DNA, the CDR3 is TGTGCCAGCAGTTCCCCAGGGACGCTAAACAATGAGCAGTTCTTC.

V gene TRBV5-1 combines with J gene TRBJ2-1; tentative D call: TRBD1 (5 bases). Trimming shortened V by 1 base and J by 8 bases, and 10 bases separated the two germline ends. CDR3 length: 13 amino acids. Germline lookup yields CDR1 SGHRS and CDR2 YFSETQ. The CDR3 here is CASSLQGGDEQFF. The DNA for the CDR3 is TGCGCCAGCAGCTTGCAGGGTGGGGATGAGCAGTTCTTC.

As to this clone: Relative to the germline gene, one junction end is altered; a read error may explain this. For the CDR3, the DNA is TGTGCCAGCAGATTAGTTTTGGGGGAGAGGTATGAGCAGTTCTTC. Translating it yields CASRLVLGERYEQFF. The genes are TRBV11-2 and TRBJ2-1; D possibly matches TRBD1 or TRBD2 (5 bases each). Looked up from germline, CDR1 is SGHAT and CDR2 is FQNNGV. The CDR3 contains 15 residues.

Concerning this clone: Different DNA sequences within this sample yield the same CDR3. The chain is built from TRBV4-1 and TRBJ1-5; weak D call: TRBD1 (6 bases). Germline V CDR1 and CDR2: MGHRA, YSYEKL. Trimming removed 1 base at V and 1 base at J, with 8 bases between. The length of the CDR3 is 15 residues. As DNA, the CDR3 is TGCGCCAGCAGCCAAGTTCAGGGGAGCAATCAGCCCCAGCATTTT. It encodes CASSQVQGSNQPQHF.

The CDR3 is CASSLTPERTDTVTQYF. The CDR3, as DNA: TGTGCCAGCAGTTTAACCCCGGAGCGGACAGATACGGTTACGCAGTATTTT. The rearrangement uses TRBV28 and TRBJ2-5; D might be TRBD1 (6 bases). The J call may be wrong; the DNA end is better matched by TRBJ2-3. The CDR3 spans 17 residues. CDR1 MDHEN and CDR2 SYDVKM come from the germline V gene.

This clone is medium-sized (0.01 to 0.1%) by share. The DNA is omitted, as the CDR3 cannot be located on it reliably, and the CDR3 follows TCRdb's listing. Different DNA sequences within this sample yield the same CDR3. V gene TRBV11-2 combines with J gene TRBJ1-2; the D call in the table, TRBD1, was not verified against the DNA. A total of 13 residues make up the CDR3, ends included. CDR1 and CDR2 from the germline V gene are SGHAT and FQNNGV. The CDR3 here is CASSVGQGTDHTF.

The CDR3 DNA follows: TGTGCCAGCAGTTTACGGCGTAGGGAGCAGTACTTC. It is translated as CASSLRRREQYF. The rearrangement links TRBV28 to TRBJ2-7; D is uncertain. From germline, CDR1 is MDHEN and CDR2 SYDVKM. This CDR3 is 12 amino acids long. Trimming shortened V by 2 bases and J by 7 bases, and 9 bases separated the two germline ends.

For this clone: This may be a read error: a much more frequent sequence differs by one nucleotide. The chain employs TRBV18 and TRBJ1-1, with D hard to call. V gave up 3 bases and J gave up 8 bases, with 16 bases separating them. The CDR3 extends over 14 amino acids. Germline V gene sequence: CDR1 KGHSH, CDR2 LQKENI. DNA of the CDR3: TGTGCCAGCTCACCCCGACGGCCAGACGGGGAAGCTTTCTTT. Translating gives CASSPRRPDGEAFF.

This chain joins TRBV5-1 and TRBJ2-7, with 12 nucleotides matching TRBD2. CDR1 is SGHRS and CDR2 is YFSETQ in the germline V gene. The CDR3 is made up of 15 amino acids. After removal of 0 bases from V and 6 bases from J, the junction contained 4 bases not matched to a gene. DNA for the CDR3: TGCGCCAGCAGCTTGGAGCTAGCGGGAGGGACCGAGCAGTACTTC. Protein product: CASSLELAGGTEQYF.

This clone was seen ten or more times. This chain joins TRBV9 and TRBJ2-3; D unclear. V lost 0 bases and J lost 6, with 8 bases in between. In germline, CDR1 is SGDLS, CDR2 YYNGEE. The CDR3 extends over 13 amino acids. CDR3 DNA: TGTGCCAGCAGCGTAGGGAGATCGGATACGCAGTATTTT. Amino acids: CASSVGRSDTQYF.

This clone was detected only once. The gene calls are TRBV7-9 and TRBJ2-1; no clear D. Trimming stripped 1 base from V and 8 bases from J, with 15 bases between. The CDR3 contains 15 residues. Germline V gene sequence: CDR1 SEHNR, CDR2 FQNEAQ (reference sequence). CDR3 loop: CASSLGPDPDHEQFF. The DNA of the CDR3 is TGTGCCAGCAGCTTAGGACCTGACCCAGATCATGAGCAGTTCTTC.